The source of this TCR beta chain is a study of T cell changes during pregnancy in multiple sclerosis. Germline CDR1 MNHNS, CDR2 SASEGT. V was pared by 1 base and J by 2 bases, with 9 bases between. The CDR3 totals 14 residues. TCRdb keeps only in-frame clones here, not all; method: immunoSEQ multiplex PCR. The sample includes about 92,000 clones, 90% to 95% of them seen just once. This specimen was peripheral blood, taken in the third trimester of pregnancy. The chain links TRBV6-1 to TRBJ2-7; D call uncertain. This sequence originates from a female donor with multiple sclerosis, enrolled in a pregnancy study. The CDR3 is CASSEGVGAYEQYF. The CDR3 coding sequence is TGTGCCAGCAGTGAAGGCGTCGGAGCCTACGAGCAGTACTTC.